The rows below give T cell receptor beta chains drawn from one sample of a study of beta chain features in type 1 diabetes. Here immunoSEQ multiplex PCR was the method, and the copy in TCRdb shows in-frame clones only, minus some. The table records around 160,000 clones, 6.5% to 10% of them present only once. The specimen sequenced was central memory CD4+ T cells from blood. The receptor set was obtained from a woman aged 18-30 years with type 1 diabetes. CDR3s include the opening cysteine and the closing phenylalanine or tryptophan. Each record gives: clone size, V gene, J gene, D gene, CDR3 protein, CDR3 DNA. D genes are given only for firm matches. Clone size is shown for a subset of rows, as once, few, many or a class of expanded clone.

abundance: few
v_gene: TRBV14
j_gene: TRBJ2-7
d_gene: NA
CDR3aa: CASSSSMEGLVEQYF
CDR3nt: TGTGCCAGCAGCTCGAGTATGGAGGGTTTGGTCGAGCAGTACTTC

abundance: NA
v_gene: TRBV29-1
j_gene: TRBJ2-5
d_gene: TRBD2
CDR3aa: CSVGVGGGETQYF
CDR3nt: TGCAGCGTTGGTGTGGGCGGGGGGGAGACCCAGTACTTC

abundance: NA
v_gene: TRBV29-1
j_gene: TRBJ1-1
d_gene: NA
CDR3aa: CSALARGTEAFF
CDR3nt: TGCAGCGCCCTAGCCAGGGGCACTGAAGCTTTCTTT

abundance: NA
v_gene: TRBV18
j_gene: TRBJ2-1
d_gene: TRBD1
CDR3aa: CASSPGTGALNEQFF
CDR3nt: TGTGCCAGCTCACCGGGGACAGGGGCCCTCAATGAGCAGTTCTTC

abundance: few
v_gene: TRBV5-4
j_gene: TRBJ2-5
d_gene: NA
CDR3aa: CASSPVGGQETQYF
CDR3nt: TGTGCCAGCAGCCCGGTCGGGGGCCAAGAGACCCAGTACTTC

abundance: few
v_gene: TRBV15
j_gene: TRBJ2-5
d_gene: NA
CDR3aa: CATSSDQGFQETQYF
CDR3nt: TGTGCCACCAGCAGCGATCAGGGCTTCCAAGAGACCCAGTACTTC

abundance: NA
v_gene: TRBV7-2
j_gene: TRBJ2-2
d_gene: NA
CDR3aa: CASSSESGTGELFF
CDR3nt: TGTGCCAGCAGCTCCGAGTCTGGCACCGGGGAGCTGTTTTTT

abundance: NA
v_gene: TRBV7-3
j_gene: TRBJ2-2
d_gene: TRBD1
CDR3aa: CASSPQGAGTGELFF
CDR3nt: TGTGCCAGCAGCCCACAGGGGGCGGGGACCGGGGAGCTGTTTTTT

abundance: few
v_gene: TRBV7-2
j_gene: TRBJ1-1
d_gene: NA
CDR3aa: CASSLEGGRAEAFF
CDR3nt: TGTGCCAGCAGTTTAGAGGGGGGGAGGGCTGAAGCTTTCTTT

abundance: NA
v_gene: TRBV7-2
j_gene: TRBJ2-1
d_gene: TRBD1
CDR3aa: CASSLRQGASGEQFF
CDR3nt: TGTGCCAGCAGCTTAAGGCAGGGGGCGTCGGGTGAGCAGTTCTTC

abundance: few
v_gene: TRBV28
j_gene: TRBJ2-7
d_gene: NA
CDR3aa: CASFGRGSSYEQYF
CDR3nt: TGTGCCAGCTTTGGGAGGGGGAGCTCCTACGAGCAGTACTTC

abundance: few
v_gene: TRBV19
j_gene: TRBJ2-1
d_gene: NA
CDR3aa: CASSMILGSYNEQFF
CDR3nt: TGTGCCAGTAGTATGATCCTAGGATCCTACAATGAGCAGTTCTTC

abundance: few
v_gene: TRBV19
j_gene: TRBJ2-1
d_gene: TRBD2
CDR3aa: CASSPSSSGRGNEQFF
CDR3nt: TGTGCCAGTAGTCCCAGTTCCAGCGGGAGAGGAAATGAGCAGTTCTTC

abundance: few
v_gene: TRBV2
j_gene: TRBJ2-4
d_gene: TRBD1
CDR3aa: CATRQGYAKNIQYF
CDR3nt: TGTGCCACCCGACAGGGGTACGCCAAAAACATTCAGTACTTC

abundance: few
v_gene: TRBV7-9
j_gene: TRBJ1-1
d_gene: NA
CDR3aa: CASSLEGMSTEAFF
CDR3nt: TGTGCCAGCAGCCTCGAGGGTATGAGCACTGAAGCTTTCTTT

abundance: few
v_gene: TRBV10-3
j_gene: TRBJ2-5
d_gene: TRBD2
CDR3aa: CAISLREEEETQYF
CDR3nt: TGTGCCATCAGCCTACGGGAGGAAGAAGAGACCCAGTACTTC

abundance: many
v_gene: TRBV29-1
j_gene: TRBJ2-3
d_gene: NA
CDR3aa: CSEDSLTDTQYF
CDR3nt: TGCAGCGAAGACAGCCTGACAGATACGCAGTATTTT

abundance: NA
v_gene: TRBV6-5
j_gene: TRBJ1-1
d_gene: TRBD1
CDR3aa: CASSTGQMNTEAFF
CDR3nt: TGTGCCAGCAGTACGGGACAGATGAACACTGAAGCTTTCTTT

abundance: many
v_gene: TRBV29-1
j_gene: TRBJ2-3
d_gene: NA
CDR3aa: CSVEPRVGDTQYF
CDR3nt: TGCAGCGTTGAACCCAGGGTTGGAGATACGCAGTATTTT

abundance: few
v_gene: TRBV15
j_gene: TRBJ2-1
d_gene: TRBD2
CDR3aa: CATSRGGLAGGEGFF
CDR3nt: TGTGCCACCAGCAGAGGTGGCCTAGCGGGGGGGGAGGGGTTCTTC

abundance: NA
v_gene: TRBV5-1
j_gene: TRBJ2-1
d_gene: NA
CDR3aa: CASKPTAVPPGNEQFF
CDR3nt: TGCGCCAGCAAACCCACCGCGGTGCCCCCGGGCAATGAGCAGTTCTTC

abundance: NA
v_gene: TRBV7-2
j_gene: TRBJ2-7
d_gene: NA
CDR3aa: CASSEQRSGEQYF
CDR3nt: TGTGCCAGCAGCGAGCAAAGGTCGGGGGAGCAGTACTTC

abundance: NA
v_gene: TRBV6-5
j_gene: TRBJ1-2
d_gene: NA
CDR3aa: CASSPTYIDYGYTF
CDR3nt: TGTGCCAGCAGTCCAACCTATATTGACTATGGCTACACCTTC

abundance: few
v_gene: TRBV4-2
j_gene: TRBJ2-5
d_gene: TRBD2
CDR3aa: CASSQADTSGGPETQYF
CDR3nt: TGTGCCAGCAGCCAAGCAGATACTTCGGGAGGGCCGGAGACCCAGTACTTC

abundance: NA
v_gene: TRBV6-5
j_gene: TRBJ2-7
d_gene: TRBD2
CDR3aa: CASSYSGREWDEQYF
CDR3nt: TGTGCCAGCAGTTACTCTGGGCGGGAGTGGGACGAGCAGTACTTC

abundance: few
v_gene: TRBV25-1
j_gene: TRBJ2-5
d_gene: NA
CDR3aa: CASSEGGKETQYF
CDR3nt: TGTGCCAGCAGTGAAGGGGGGAAAGAGACCCAGTACTTC

abundance: few
v_gene: TRBV28
j_gene: TRBJ2-5
d_gene: TRBD2
CDR3aa: CASSLWTSGSGGWETQYF
CDR3nt: TGTGCCAGCAGCCTATGGACTAGCGGGAGTGGGGGGTGGGAGACCCAGTACTTC

abundance: few
v_gene: TRBV2
j_gene: TRBJ2-1
d_gene: NA
CDR3aa: CASSLYDRGFF
CDR3nt: TGTGCCAGCAGCCTCTACGATAGGGGGTTCTTC

abundance: NA
v_gene: TRBV11-1
j_gene: TRBJ2-7
d_gene: NA
CDR3aa: CASSLVGGHSRYF
CDR3nt: TGTGCCAGCAGCTTAGTAGGGGGACACTCCAGGTACTTC

abundance: NA
v_gene: TRBV2
j_gene: TRBJ2-6
d_gene: NA
CDR3aa: CASSGQGGTGANVLTF
CDR3nt: TGTGCCAGCAGCGGACAGGGAGGGACTGGGGCCAACGTCCTGACTTTC

abundance: few
v_gene: TRBV14
j_gene: TRBJ2-2
d_gene: NA
CDR3aa: CASSQRAPRTGELFF
CDR3nt: TGTGCCAGCAGCCAAAGAGCCCCGAGAACCGGGGAGCTGTTTTTT

abundance: NA
v_gene: TRBV2
j_gene: TRBJ1-5
d_gene: NA
CDR3aa: CASSGQVGNQPQHF
CDR3nt: TGTGCCAGCAGTGGACAGGTTGGCAATCAGCCCCAGCATTTT

abundance: NA
v_gene: TRBV5-4
j_gene: TRBJ2-5
d_gene: NA
CDR3aa: CASSPGTSQETQYF
CDR3nt: TGTGCCAGCAGCCCCGGGACAAGCCAAGAGACCCAGTACTTC

abundance: few
v_gene: TRBV7-9
j_gene: TRBJ2-5
d_gene: TRBD2
CDR3aa: CASSHRRENQETQYF
CDR3nt: TGTGCCAGCAGCCACCGGCGGGAGAACCAAGAGACCCAGTACTTC

abundance: few
v_gene: TRBV7-6
j_gene: TRBJ2-3
d_gene: NA
CDR3aa: CASSLGGLGDTQYF
CDR3nt: TGTGCCAGCAGCTTAGGAGGGTTGGGAGATACGCAGTATTTT

abundance: NA
v_gene: TRBV4-2
j_gene: TRBJ2-7
d_gene: TRBD1
CDR3aa: CASSQYTGGTYEQYF
CDR3nt: TGTGCCAGCAGCCAATATACAGGGGGGACCTACGAGCAGTACTTC